This T cell receptor (beta chain) was found in a study of vaccination and CD4 T cells after COVID-19. This clonotype has just a few counts. Its antigen is unidentified. As for treatment: roughly 10-day PBMC culture with coronavirus spike peptide pools or control peptides (ViraFEST assay). Sequencing of DNA taken from cultured CD4+ T cells relied on the Oncomine TCR Beta short-read assay. TCRdb used MiXCR to reprocess the PCR reads, holding one entry per CDR3 protein. Found here are fewer than 11,000 distinct CDR3 sequences, roughly two fifths of them singletons; the top ten hold around a third. Germline assignment: CDR1 SGHNT and CDR2 YENEEA. The CDR3 covers 15 residues. V was clipped by 4 bases and J by 9 bases, with 16 bases between them.

This sequence joins TRBV11-3 and TRBJ1-6, with a possible D match to TRBD1 (6 bases). The TCR originated in a human donor who had recovered from COVID-19. The sample taken for sequencing was CD4+ T cells from blood, cultured in vitro. The CDR3 spells CASSSIQGSGSPLHF. The DNA for the CDR3 is TGTGCCAGCAGCTCAATTCAGGGGAGCGGTTCACCCCTCCACTTT.